Shown below are 29 T cell receptor beta chains from a single sample sequenced in a study of T-cell memory formation after mild COVID-19. TCRdb re-called the 5' RACE reads through MiXCR, storing one row per CDR3 protein. Among about 110,000 distinct CDR3 sequences listed, about 15% were seen once. The sample taken for sequencing was PBMCs or a T cell subset sorted from them (not recorded which). These receptors came from a man in his late teens or twenties who had mild COVID-19 (a few samples of this study predate the infection). Cell type and time point are not known.

The sample holds a few counts of this clonotype. The V call is TRBV20-1, the J call TRBJ1-3, with a weak D call TRBD1 (5 bases). The V end lost 5 bases, the J end lost 4 bases, and 12 bases lay between the germline ends. The CDR3 has 13 residues. Per the germline V gene, CDR1 is DFQATT and CDR2 is SNEGSKA (reference sequence). The CDR3 loop is CSALQVDGNTIYF. The CDR3 region has the DNA TGCAGTGCTCTACAGGTCGACGGAAACACCATATATTTT.

The chain carries TRBV19 and TRBJ1-5; D not certain. V was trimmed by 7 bases and J by 7 bases, leaving 11 bases between them. The length of the CDR3 is 12 residues. Germline CDR1 and CDR2: LNHDA and SQIVND (reference sequence). The CDR3 reads CASTIGIQPQHF. The CDR3 DNA sequence: TGTGCCAGTACCATTGGGATACAGCCCCAGCATTTT.

This clonotype occurred a few times. V is TRBV12-3 or TRBV12-4 and J is TRBJ2-4; tentatively, D is TRBD1 (6 bases). The CDR3 sequence is 13 residues long. V lost 3 bases and J lost 5, with 8 bases in between. The CDR3 DNA sequence: TGTGCCAGCAGTTTTGCAGGGGAAAACATTCAGTACTTC. This encodes CASSFAGENIQYF.

The genes are TRBV14 and TRBJ2-5; 8 positions match TRBD1. This CDR3 comprises 15 residues. The V gene's germline CDR1 is SGHDN and CDR2 FVKESK. With V trimmed by 3 bases and J by 4 bases, 7 bases remained unmatched. The CDR3 DNA is TGTGCCAGCAGCCACAACAGGGGGATCGGAGAGACCCAGTACTTC. Protein: CASSHNRGIGETQYF.

This CDR3 is CASSGWTDQETQYF. CDR3 DNA sequence: TGTGCCAGCAGCGGGTGGACGGACCAAGAGACCCAGTACTTC. The V gene is TRBV5-5, the J gene TRBJ2-5; no definite D call. The CDR3 length is 14 residues. CDR1 is SGHKS and CDR2 is YYEKEE in the germline V gene (reference sequence). V was clipped by 4 bases and J by 0 bases, with 10 bases between them.

The CDR3 DNA is TGCGCCAGCAGCCAAGTAGAAGGGCTCGGTGAGCAGTACGTC. Its translation: CASSQVEGLGEQYV. This chain links TRBV4-1 with TRBJ2-7; D is unclear. Trimming cost V 1 base and J 7 bases, with 14 bases left between them. The CDR3 spans 14 residues. Germline lookup yields CDR1 MGHRA and CDR2 YSYEKL.

This clonotype was counted between two and nine times. With a much larger clone just one base away, this may be a read error. The CDR3 protein is CASSESPSGGGYTQYF. DNA for the CDR3: TGTGCCAGCAGTGAATCCCCCAGCGGGGGGGGGTATACGCAGTATTTT. This chain uses TRBV2 with TRBJ2-3; TRBD2 agrees at 10 bases. Unmatched junction bases numbered 9, after V lost 2 bases and J lost 7 bases. The CDR3 totals 16 residues. The germline CDR1 and CDR2 sequences are SNHLY and FYNNEI.

The chain has TRBV27 and TRBJ2-5; D might be TRBD2 (5 bases). The CDR3 runs to 14 residues. Germline-derived CDR1 and CDR2 are MNHEY and SMNVEV (reference sequence). The V gene lost 3 bases and the J gene lost 5 bases, with 13 bases spanning the gap. The CDR3 sequence: CASSLSLEAETQYF. In DNA, the CDR3 is TGTGCCAGCAGTTTGTCACTAGAGGCCGAGACCCAGTACTTC.

The chain combines TRBV4-1 with TRBJ1-1, with no clear D. Germline V gene lookup returns CDR1 MGHRA and CDR2 YSYEKL. The CDR3 loop spans 12 amino acids. Trimming cost V 1 base and J 6 bases, with 6 bases left between them. This chain's CDR3 is CASSQGTAEAFF. The CDR3 nucleotides are TGCGCCAGCAGCCAAGGGACGGCTGAAGCTTTCTTT.

This clonotype has more than one count but fewer than ten. The rearrangement joins TRBV12-3 or TRBV12-4 to TRBJ2-4; D gene unclear. Trimming shortened V by 4 bases and J by 0 bases, and 10 bases separated the two germline ends. The CDR3 runs to 15 residues. CDR3 nucleotides: TGTGCCAGCAGTTCCTACGAACTAGCCAAAAACATTCAGTACTTC. This sequence encodes CASSSYELAKNIQYF.

This clonotype was picked up a small number of times. The chain recombines TRBV4-2 with TRBJ1-1; D gene ambiguous. The CDR3 is 15 amino acids. Looked up from germline, CDR1 is LGHNA and CDR2 is YNFKEQ. Trimming shortened V by 0 bases and J by 1 base, and 9 bases separated the two germline ends. The CDR3 nucleotides are TGTGCCAGCAGCCAAGATCCTGTCGGGAACACTGAAGCTTTCTTT. This translates into CASSQDPVGNTEAFF.

This clonotype was found many times. CDR3 sequence: CASSLPTGADIAKNIQYF. The CDR3 DNA reads as TGTGCCAGCAGTTTACCGACAGGGGCGGATATAGCCAAAAACATTCAGTACTTC. The chain carries TRBV12-3 or TRBV12-4 and TRBJ2-4; 8 bases line up with TRBD1. The V segment lost 2 bases and the J segment 0 bases; nucleotides outside the gene matches: 9. This CDR3 is 18 amino acids long.

V and J are TRBV25-1 and TRBJ1-1, with D possibly being TRBD1 (6 bases). CDR3 length: 15 amino acids. The germline gives CDR1 MGHDK, CDR2 SYGVNS. V dropped 7 bases and J dropped 0 bases, with 15 bases sitting between them. Here the CDR3 DNA reads TGTGCCAGCATACCGCGGGGACATGTGAACACTGAAGCTTTCTTT. This encodes CASIPRGHVNTEAFF. The full variable domain, completed using reference TRBV25-1 and TRBJ1-1, is EADIYQTPRYLVIGTGKKITLECSQTMGHDKMYWYQQDPGMELHLIHYSYGVNSTEKGDLSSESTVSRIRTEHFPLTLESARPSHTSQYLCASIPRGHVNTEAFFGQGTRLTVV.

This clonotype was seen more than once but under ten times. V is TRBV7-2 and J is TRBJ2-2; D is unresolved. CDR1 SGHTA and CDR2 FQGNSA come from the germline V gene. The germline V and J ends were trimmed by 0 bases and 0 bases, with 8 bases remaining between them. CDR3 length equals 16 residues. The CDR3 nucleotides are TGTGCCAGCAGCTTAGCGCGGCCGTCGAACACCGGGGAGCTGTTTTTT. Protein product: CASSLARPSNTGELFF.

This clonotype was seen more than once but under ten times. The CDR3 reads CASSQMLRGGSFQPQHF. CDR3 bases: TGTGCCAGCAGCCAGATGCTCCGCGGGGGGTCGTTTCAGCCCCAGCATTTT. V and J are TRBV4-2 and TRBJ1-5, with D maybe TRBD1 (5 bases). Trimming took 3 bases from V and 6 from J, leaving 21 bases between them. CDR3 length: 17 residues. Per germline, CDR1 LGHNA and CDR2 YNFKEQ.

The chain employs TRBV2 and TRBJ1-5; no definite D call. CDR1 is SNHLY and CDR2 is FYNNEI in the germline V gene. V was pared by 4 bases and J by 0 bases, with 7 bases between. This CDR3 comprises 14 residues. CDR3 residues: CASSAMYSNQPQHF. In DNA form, the CDR3 reads TGTGCCAGCAGTGCCATGTATAGCAATCAGCCCCAGCATTTT.

A few counts support this clonotype. The J gene is TRBJ2-2, the V gene TRBV11-3, with 8 nucleotides matching TRBD1. This CDR3 has 17 amino acids. Germline loops: CDR1 SGHNT, CDR2 YENEEA. After removal of 5 bases from V and 3 bases from J, the junction contained 11 bases not matched to a gene. The CDR3 coding sequence is TGTGCCAGCAGCAGATCAGACAGGGGACAACACACCGGGGAGCTGTTTTTT. Translating it yields CASSRSDRGQHTGELFF.

This chain connects TRBV7-9 to TRBJ2-1; D not certain. Per the germline V gene, CDR1 is SEHNR and CDR2 is FQNEAQ (reference sequence). The CDR3 is 15 residues long. The germline V and J ends were trimmed by 4 bases and 4 bases, with 14 bases remaining between them. The CDR3 nucleotides are TGTGCCAGCAGCTCGCACTACAATGGGTACAATGAGCAGTTCTTC. Translated: CASSSHYNGYNEQFF.

This clonotype has a handful of counts. This sequence joins TRBV6-2 or TRBV6-3 and TRBJ2-2; 10 bases agree with TRBD2. The CDR3 totals 13 residues. CDR1 is MNHEY and CDR2 is SVGEGT in the germline V gene. V lost 10 bases, J lost 1 base, and 0 bases stayed unmatched. Here the CDR3 reads CATSGGNTGELFF. DNA for the CDR3: TGTGCCACTAGCGGGGGGAACACCGGGGAGCTGTTTTTT.

This clonotype was seen more than once but under ten times. The V gene is TRBV5-6, the J gene TRBJ2-2; maybe TRBD1 (5 bases). The V end was cut by 2 bases, the J end by 6 bases, with 17 bases between. This CDR3 comprises 16 residues. The germline V gene has CDR1 SGHDT and CDR2 YYEEEE. This chain's CDR3 is CASSLGARATAGELFF. The CDR3 nucleotides are TGTGCCAGCAGCTTAGGGGCCAGGGCGACTGCCGGGGAGCTGTTTTTT.

This chain links TRBV11-2 with TRBJ2-7; D is undetermined. The CDR3 sequence is 14 residues long. Germline-derived CDR1 and CDR2 are SGHAT and FQNNGV. Trimming shortened V by 1 base and J by 6 bases, and 13 bases separated the two germline ends. Written as DNA, the CDR3 is TGTGCCAGCAGCTTAGGATCCCCAGGATTCGAGCAGTACGTC. This codes for CASSLGSPGFEQYV.

The sample holds a few counts of this clonotype. The chain employs TRBV4-1 and TRBJ1-6; 10 nucleotides match TRBD1. The ends lost 3 bases at V and 9 bases at J; junction bases unmatched: 5. The CDR3 spans 15 residues. CDR1 and CDR2 (germline): MGHRA, YSYEKL. The CDR3 protein is CASSQGGTGVSPLHF. The CDR3 coding sequence is TGCGCCAGCAGCCAGGGGGGGACAGGGGTTTCACCCCTCCACTTT.

This chain uses TRBV20-1 with TRBJ1-2; possible D gene TRBD1, 5 bases. With 0 bases removed from V and 6 bases from J, the gap between germline ends came to 17 bases. The CDR3 covers 15 residues. Germline CDR1 is DFQATT and CDR2 is SNEGSKA (reference sequence). CDR3: CSAREGGGGRNGYTF. The DNA for the CDR3 is TGCAGTGCTAGAGAAGGTGGGGGGGGTCGAAATGGCTACACCTTC.

The J gene is TRBJ1-2, the V gene TRBV5-6; unclear D gene. CDR3 size: 13 residues. Germline CDR1 is SGHDT and CDR2 is YYEEEE. Trimming removed 1 base at V and 10 bases at J, with 14 bases between. This CDR3 is CASSLFGYFDYTF. CDR3 coding DNA: TGTGCCAGCAGCTTGTTCGGATACTTTGACTACACCTTC.

Ten or more counts support this clonotype. The rearrangement uses TRBV5-1 and TRBJ2-7, with D perhaps TRBD1 (6 bases). V dropped 4 bases and J dropped 2 bases, with 13 bases sitting between them. The CDR3 has 14 amino acids. CDR1 and CDR2 from the germline V gene are SGHRS and YFSETQ. In DNA, the CDR3 is TGCGCCAGCAGCCTATCAAACAGGGCCTACGAGCAGTACTTC. Translated, it gives CASSLSNRAYEQYF. Full variable domain (rest looked up from reference TRBV5-1 and TRBJ2-7): KAGVTQTPRYLIKTRGQQVTLSCSPISGHRSVSWYQQTPGQGLQFLFEYFSETQRNKGNFPGRFSGRQFSNSRSEMNVSTLELGDSALYLCASSLSNRAYEQYFGPGTRLTVT.

This clonotype was seen many times. CDR3 sequence reads: CASSGTSGGVVDEQFF. The CDR3 bases are TGTGCCAGCAGTGGGACTAGCGGGGGGGTTGTAGATGAGCAGTTCTTC. The chain is built from TRBV6-5 and TRBJ2-1; 16 nucleotides align to TRBD2. The CDR3 loop spans 16 amino acids. Germline lookup yields CDR1 MNHEY and CDR2 SVGAGI. V was pared by 5 bases and J by 8 bases, with 6 bases of the junction left unmatched.

This clonotype was seen a few times. The chain employs TRBV24-1 and TRBJ2-1; no reliable D call. This CDR3 comprises 14 residues. Germline lookup yields CDR1 KGHDR and CDR2 SFDVKD. V was cut by 2 bases and J by 10 bases, with 14 bases left in between. CDR3 protein: CATSDSSVVPEQFF. CDR3 DNA sequence: TGTGCCACCAGTGATTCATCGGTCGTCCCAGAGCAGTTCTTC.

This clonotype was picked up a small number of times. The rearrangement links TRBV7-9 to TRBJ2-5, with TRBD1 matching 7 bases. Germline CDR1 and CDR2: SEHNR and FQNEAQ (reference sequence). The CDR3 loop spans 14 amino acids. V lost 5 bases, J lost 1 base, and 4 bases stayed unmatched. Written as DNA, the CDR3 is TGTGCCAGCAGCCCAGGGACAGCCCAAGAGACCCAGTACTTC. Translated, it gives CASSPGTAQETQYF.

This clonotype was seen repeatedly, ten times or more. V usage is TRBV20-1 and J usage is TRBJ2-3, with 9 bases aligning to TRBD2. Unmatched junction bases numbered 4, after V lost 4 bases and J lost 2 bases. The CDR3 is made up of 14 amino acids. The germline V gene has CDR1 DFQATT and CDR2 SNEGSKA (reference sequence). In DNA form, the CDR3 reads TGCAGTGCTACTAGCGGGGAGCACACAGATACGCAGTATTTT. Protein: CSATSGEHTDTQYF.